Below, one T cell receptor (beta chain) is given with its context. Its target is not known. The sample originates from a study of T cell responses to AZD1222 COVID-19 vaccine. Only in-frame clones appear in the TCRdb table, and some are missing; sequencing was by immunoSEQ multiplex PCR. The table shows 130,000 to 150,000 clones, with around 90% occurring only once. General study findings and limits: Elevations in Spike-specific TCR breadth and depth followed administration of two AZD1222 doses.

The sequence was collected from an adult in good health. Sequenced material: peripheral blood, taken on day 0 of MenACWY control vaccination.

The CDR3 region has the DNA TGTGCCAGCAGCAAAGGACAGGGCCTTAGCCCGAACACCGGGGAGCTGTTTTTT. Amino acids: CASSKGQGLSPNTGELFF. V usage is TRBV21-1 and J usage is TRBJ2-2; the DNA was not used to check the table's D call, TRBD1. TRBV21-1 has pseudogene status. The CDR3 sequence is 18 residues long.